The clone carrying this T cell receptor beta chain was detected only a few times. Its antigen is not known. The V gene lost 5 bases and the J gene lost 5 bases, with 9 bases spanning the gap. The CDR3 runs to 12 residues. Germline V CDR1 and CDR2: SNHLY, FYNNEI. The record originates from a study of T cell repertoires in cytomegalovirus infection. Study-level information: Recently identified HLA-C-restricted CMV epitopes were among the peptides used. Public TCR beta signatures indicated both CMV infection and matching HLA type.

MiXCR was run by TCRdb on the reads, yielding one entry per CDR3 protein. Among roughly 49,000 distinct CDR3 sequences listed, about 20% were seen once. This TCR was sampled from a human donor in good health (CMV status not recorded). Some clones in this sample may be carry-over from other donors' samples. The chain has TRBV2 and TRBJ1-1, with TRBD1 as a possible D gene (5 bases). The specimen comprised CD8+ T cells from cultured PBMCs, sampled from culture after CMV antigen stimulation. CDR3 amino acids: CASSRGVTEAFF. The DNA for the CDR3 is TGTGCCAGCAGTAGAGGGGTGACTGAAGCTTTCTTT.